This record covers a single TCR beta chain. TCRdb's table, derived via immunoSEQ multiplex PCR, lists solely in-frame clones and lacks some. The sample shows 70,000 or so clones, 85% to 95% of them seen only once. The data originate from a study of T cell changes during pregnancy in multiple sclerosis. Germline lookup yields CDR1 SGHTA and CDR2 FQGNSA. CDR3 length: 14 amino acids. Between the trimmed V and J ends, which lost 2 bases and 2 bases, there was a span of 7 bases. Source: peripheral blood, taken in the third trimester of pregnancy. The chain carries TRBV7-2 and TRBJ1-3; no definite D call. The source is a female donor in good health, enrolled as a control in a pregnancy study. The CDR3 DNA reads as TGTGCCAGCAGCTTACGGGAAACTGGAAACACCATATATTTT. Translated, it gives CASSLRETGNTIYF.